Listed below are T cell receptor beta chains from one sample, sequenced in a study of shared clonotypes between healthy human individuals. The assay was immunoSEQ multiplex PCR, and TCRdb's table has in-frame clones only and misses some. This sample has 110,000 or so clones; about 63% occur once, and the top ten carry around 23%. What was sequenced was memory CD8+ T cells sorted from blood. These receptors originate from a woman between 25 and 40 years old in good health. Both conserved end residues are part of each CDR3. The order of the fields is V gene, J gene, D gene, clone size, CDR3 protein, CDR3 DNA. D genes are given only for firm matches. The size field is filled for only some rows; it gives once, few, many or a size class.

v_gene: TRBV9
j_gene: TRBJ2-3
d_gene: TRBD1
abundance: -
CDR3aa: CASSSPGGQGVRADTQYF
CDR3nt: TGTGCCAGCAGTTCCCCTGGGGGACAGGGGGTTCGGGCAGATACGCAGTATTTT

v_gene: TRBV11-2
j_gene: TRBJ1-5
d_gene: -
abundance: few
CDR3aa: CASSLDLGSRKPQHF
CDR3nt: TGTGCCAGCAGCTTAGATTTGGGGAGCCGAAAGCCCCAGCATTTT

v_gene: TRBV7-9
j_gene: TRBJ1-5
d_gene: -
abundance: -
CDR3aa: CASSQDGFNQPQHF
CDR3nt: TGTGCCAGCAGCCAGGACGGCTTCAATCAGCCCCAGCATTTT

v_gene: TRBV4-1
j_gene: TRBJ2-7
d_gene: -
abundance: -
CDR3aa: CASSQTSSWFYEQYF
CDR3nt: TGCGCCAGCAGCCAGACTAGTTCGTGGTTCTACGAGCAGTACTTC

v_gene: TRBV7-9
j_gene: TRBJ2-7
d_gene: -
abundance: few
CDR3aa: CASSLVGIHEQYF
CDR3nt: TGTGCCAGCAGCTTAGTAGGGATCCACGAGCAGTACTTC

v_gene: TRBV15
j_gene: TRBJ1-1
d_gene: TRBD1
abundance: -
CDR3aa: CATSSRTGLNTEAFF
CDR3nt: TGTGCCACCAGCAGTCGGACAGGGCTGAACACTGAAGCTTTCTTT

v_gene: TRBV19
j_gene: TRBJ1-1
d_gene: TRBD1
abundance: -
CDR3aa: CASSRNWDRGFTEAFF
CDR3nt: TGTGCCAGTAGCCGCAATTGGGACAGGGGATTCACTGAAGCTTTCTTT

v_gene: TRBV10-3
j_gene: TRBJ1-2
d_gene: -
abundance: few
CDR3aa: CAISGGDYGYTF
CDR3nt: TGTGCCATCAGTGGGGGGGACTATGGCTACACCTTC

v_gene: TRBV28
j_gene: TRBJ1-4
d_gene: -
abundance: -
CDR3aa: CASRARVANEKLFF
CDR3nt: TGTGCCAGCAGGGCCAGGGTGGCTAATGAAAAACTGTTTTTT

v_gene: TRBV5-4
j_gene: TRBJ2-1
d_gene: TRBD2
abundance: -
CDR3aa: CASSFGDSGRRGHNEQFF
CDR3nt: TGTGCCAGCAGCTTCGGGGATAGCGGGAGAAGAGGCCACAATGAGCAGTTCTTC

v_gene: TRBV29-1
j_gene: TRBJ2-1
d_gene: TRBD2
abundance: -
CDR3aa: CSVDGFLAGKANEQFF
CDR3nt: TGCAGCGTTGACGGCTTCCTAGCGGGGAAGGCCAATGAGCAGTTCTTC

v_gene: TRBV4-1
j_gene: TRBJ2-7
d_gene: -
abundance: -
CDR3aa: CASSQGPTEYEQYF
CDR3nt: TGCGCCAGCAGCCAAGGGCCGACAGAGTACGAGCAGTACTTC

v_gene: TRBV21-1
j_gene: TRBJ2-5
d_gene: -
abundance: -
CDR3aa: CASSNSRGFQETQYF
CDR3nt: TGTGCCAGCAGCAATTCCAGGGGGTTTCAAGAGACCCAGTACTTC

v_gene: TRBV28
j_gene: TRBJ1-5
d_gene: -
abundance: few
CDR3aa: CASSQSNQPQHF
CDR3nt: TGTGCCAGCAGCCAGAGCAATCAGCCCCAGCATTTT

v_gene: TRBV23-1
j_gene: TRBJ1-3
d_gene: -
abundance: -
CDR3aa: CASTESQNSGNTIYF
CDR3nt: TGCGCCAGCACGGAAAGCCAGAACTCTGGAAACACCATATATTTT

v_gene: TRBV6-6
j_gene: TRBJ2-7
d_gene: -
abundance: -
CDR3aa: CASSSTGSSYEQYF
CDR3nt: TGTGCCAGCAGTTCGACAGGTTCCTCCTACGAGCAGTACTTC

v_gene: TRBV9
j_gene: TRBJ1-1
d_gene: -
abundance: -
CDR3aa: CASSVGAGYPEAFF
CDR3nt: TGTGCCAGCAGCGTAGGAGCAGGGTATCCTGAAGCTTTCTTT

v_gene: TRBV14
j_gene: TRBJ1-2
d_gene: TRBD1
abundance: -
CDR3aa: CASSPLTGWSFRDGYTF
CDR3nt: TGTGCCAGCAGCCCCTTGACAGGGTGGAGTTTTCGGGATGGCTACACCTTC

v_gene: TRBV5-4
j_gene: TRBJ2-2
d_gene: TRBD2
abundance: once
CDR3aa: CASSQAGVDTGELFF
CDR3nt: TGTGCCAGCAGCCAAGCGGGAGTGGACACCGGGGAGCTGTTTTTT

v_gene: TRBV28
j_gene: TRBJ2-2
d_gene: TRBD2
abundance: few
CDR3aa: CASSLGRGPSGSGGELFF
CDR3nt: TGTGCCAGCAGTTTGGGGCGTGGGCCGAGCGGGAGCGGCGGGGAGCTGTTTTTT

v_gene: TRBV27
j_gene: TRBJ2-3
d_gene: -
abundance: many
CDR3aa: CASSKWSGGDTQYF
CDR3nt: TGTGCCAGCAGCAAGTGGTCCGGGGGAGATACGCAGTATTTT

v_gene: TRBV5-1
j_gene: TRBJ2-7
d_gene: TRBD2
abundance: many
CDR3aa: CASSPNPGTSGNEQYF
CDR3nt: TGCGCCAGCAGCCCAAATCCCGGGACTAGCGGGAACGAGCAGTACTTC

v_gene: TRBV5-1
j_gene: TRBJ1-2
d_gene: -
abundance: -
CDR3aa: CASSLFTGEDGGYTF
CDR3nt: TGCGCCAGCAGCTTGTTTACCGGGGAAGATGGTGGCTACACCTTC

v_gene: TRBV30
j_gene: TRBJ2-2
d_gene: -
abundance: -
CDR3aa: CAWSWRTGELFF
CDR3nt: TGTGCCTGGAGTTGGCGGACCGGGGAGCTGTTTTTT

v_gene: TRBV16
j_gene: TRBJ1-1
d_gene: TRBD1
abundance: -
CDR3aa: CASSPAAGGTEAFF
CDR3nt: TGTGCCAGCAGCCCCGCCGCAGGGGGCACTGAAGCTTTCTTT